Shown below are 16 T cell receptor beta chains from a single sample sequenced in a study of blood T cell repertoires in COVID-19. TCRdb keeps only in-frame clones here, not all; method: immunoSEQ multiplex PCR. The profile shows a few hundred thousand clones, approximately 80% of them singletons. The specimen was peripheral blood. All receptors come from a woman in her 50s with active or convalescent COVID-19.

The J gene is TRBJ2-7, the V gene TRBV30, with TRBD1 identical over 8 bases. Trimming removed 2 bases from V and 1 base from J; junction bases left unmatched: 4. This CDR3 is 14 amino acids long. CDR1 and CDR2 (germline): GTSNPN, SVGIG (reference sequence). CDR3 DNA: TGTGCCTGGAGTTTAAGGACAGGGTCCTACGAGCAGTACTTC. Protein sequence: CAWSLRTGSYEQYF.

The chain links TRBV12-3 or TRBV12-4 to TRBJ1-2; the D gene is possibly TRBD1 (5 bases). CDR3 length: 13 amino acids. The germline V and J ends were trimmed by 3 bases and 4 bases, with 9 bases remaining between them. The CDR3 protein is CASSFLGGYGYTF. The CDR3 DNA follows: TGTGCCAGCAGTTTCTTGGGGGGCTATGGCTACACCTTC.

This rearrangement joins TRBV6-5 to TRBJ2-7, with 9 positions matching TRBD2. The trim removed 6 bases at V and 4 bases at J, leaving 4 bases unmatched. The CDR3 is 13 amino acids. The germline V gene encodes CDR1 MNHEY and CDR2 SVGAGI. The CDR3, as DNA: TGTGCCAGCAGCGCGGGAGGGCCTTACGAGCAGTACTTC. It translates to CASSAGGPYEQYF.

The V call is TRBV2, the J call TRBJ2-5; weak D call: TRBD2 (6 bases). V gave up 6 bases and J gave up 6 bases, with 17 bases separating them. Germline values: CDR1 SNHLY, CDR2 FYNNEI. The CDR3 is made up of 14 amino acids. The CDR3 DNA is TGTGCCAGCAGCCCGGGACTTCCCAAAAAGACCCAGTACTTC. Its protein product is CASSPGLPKKTQYF.

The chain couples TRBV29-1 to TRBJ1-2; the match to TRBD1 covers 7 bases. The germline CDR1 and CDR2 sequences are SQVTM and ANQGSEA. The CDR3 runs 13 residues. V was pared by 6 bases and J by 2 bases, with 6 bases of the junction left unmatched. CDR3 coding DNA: TGCAGCGTAACAGGGGCTATCAACTATGGCTACACCTTC. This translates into CSVTGAINYGYTF. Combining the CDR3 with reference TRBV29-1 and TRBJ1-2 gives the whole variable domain SAVISQKPSRDICQRGTSLTIQCQVDSQVTMMFWYRQQPGQSLTLIATANQGSEATYESGFVIDKFPISRPNLTFSTLTVSNMSPEDSSIYLCSVTGAINYGYTFGSGTRLTVV.

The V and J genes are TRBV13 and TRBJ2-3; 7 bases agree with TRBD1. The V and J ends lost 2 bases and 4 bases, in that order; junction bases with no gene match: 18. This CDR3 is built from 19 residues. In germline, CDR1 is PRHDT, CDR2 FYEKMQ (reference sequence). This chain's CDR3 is CASSLFGVVETGSSDTQYF. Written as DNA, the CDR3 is TGTGCCAGCAGCTTATTTGGGGTTGTAGAGACAGGGTCGTCAGATACGCAGTATTTT.

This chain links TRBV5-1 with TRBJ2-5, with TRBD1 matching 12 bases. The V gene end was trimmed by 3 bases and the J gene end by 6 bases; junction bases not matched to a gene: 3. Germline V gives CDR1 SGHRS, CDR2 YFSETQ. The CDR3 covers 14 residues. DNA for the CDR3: TGCGCCAGCAGCTCGGGACAGGGGGCGAAGACCCAGTACTTC. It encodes CASSSGQGAKTQYF.

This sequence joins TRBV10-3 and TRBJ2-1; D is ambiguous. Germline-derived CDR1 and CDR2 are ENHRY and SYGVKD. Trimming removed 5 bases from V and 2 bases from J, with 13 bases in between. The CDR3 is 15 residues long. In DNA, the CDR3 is TGTGCCATCAGTCATTTAGACACTCCCTACAATGAGCAGTTCTTC. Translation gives CAISHLDTPYNEQFF.

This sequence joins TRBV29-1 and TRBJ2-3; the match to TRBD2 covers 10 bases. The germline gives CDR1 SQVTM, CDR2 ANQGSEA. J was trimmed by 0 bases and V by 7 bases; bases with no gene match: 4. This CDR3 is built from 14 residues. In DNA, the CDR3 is TGCAGCGGTAAGACTAGCGGGAGCACAGATACGCAGTATTTT. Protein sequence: CSGKTSGSTDTQYF.

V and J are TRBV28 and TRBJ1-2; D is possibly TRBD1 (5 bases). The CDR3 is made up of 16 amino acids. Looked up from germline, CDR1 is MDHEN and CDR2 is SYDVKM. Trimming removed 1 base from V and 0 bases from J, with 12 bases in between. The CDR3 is CASSLLGRVSNYGYTF. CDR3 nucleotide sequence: TGTGCCAGCAGTTTATTGGGCAGGGTATCTAACTATGGCTACACCTTC.

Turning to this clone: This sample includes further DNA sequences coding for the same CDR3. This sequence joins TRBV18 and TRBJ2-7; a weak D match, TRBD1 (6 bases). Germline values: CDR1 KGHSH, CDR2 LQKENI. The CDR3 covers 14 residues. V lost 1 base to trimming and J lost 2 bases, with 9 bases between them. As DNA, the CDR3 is TGTGCCAGCTCACCACGAGAGGGGGCCTACGAGCAGTACTTC. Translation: CASSPREGAYEQYF.

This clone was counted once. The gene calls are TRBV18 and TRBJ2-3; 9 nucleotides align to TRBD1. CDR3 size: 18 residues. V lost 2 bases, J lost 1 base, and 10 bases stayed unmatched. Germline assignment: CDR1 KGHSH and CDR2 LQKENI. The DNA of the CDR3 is TGTGCCAGCTCACCAGGGACAGGGAAAGGTCACGGCACAGATACGCAGTATTTT. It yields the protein CASSPGTGKGHGTDTQYF.

This chain's CDR3 is CASSFGTSGAVNEQFF. DNA for the CDR3: TGCGCCAGCAGCTTCGGGACTAGCGGAGCCGTCAATGAGCAGTTCTTC. The rearrangement joins TRBV5-1 to TRBJ2-1, with TRBD2 identical over 11 bases. CDR1 SGHRS and CDR2 YFSETQ come from the germline V gene. J was trimmed by 6 bases and V by 2 bases; bases with no gene match: 7. The CDR3 runs 16 residues.

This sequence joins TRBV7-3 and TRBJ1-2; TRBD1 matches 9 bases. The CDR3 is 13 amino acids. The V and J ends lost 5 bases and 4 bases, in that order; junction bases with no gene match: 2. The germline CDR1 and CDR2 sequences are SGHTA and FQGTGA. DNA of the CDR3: TGTGCCAGCAGCCCGGGACAGGGCTATGGCTACACCTTC. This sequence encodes CASSPGQGYGYTF.

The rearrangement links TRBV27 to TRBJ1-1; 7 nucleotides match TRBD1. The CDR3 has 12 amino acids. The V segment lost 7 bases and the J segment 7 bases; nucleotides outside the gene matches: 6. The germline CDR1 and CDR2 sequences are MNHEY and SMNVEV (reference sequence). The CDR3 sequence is CASTQGGSEAFF. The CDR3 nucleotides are TGTGCCAGCACCCAGGGGGGCAGTGAAGCTTTCTTT.

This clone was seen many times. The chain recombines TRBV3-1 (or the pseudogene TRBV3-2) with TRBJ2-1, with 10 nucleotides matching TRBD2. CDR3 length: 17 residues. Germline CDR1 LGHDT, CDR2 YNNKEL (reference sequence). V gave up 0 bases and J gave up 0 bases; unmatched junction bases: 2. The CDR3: CASSQEPSGSSYNEQFF. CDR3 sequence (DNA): TGTGCCAGCAGCCAAGAACCTAGCGGGAGCTCCTACAATGAGCAGTTCTTC.